The TCR beta chain described here comes from a study of blood T cells in healthy people across ages. Alongside a J-beta primer mix, a sample-barcoded 5' primer served in a second PCR lasting about 7 to 12 cycles. TCRdb re-called the 5' RACE reads through MiXCR, storing one row per CDR3 protein. The table records about 1.8 million distinct CDR3 sequences, 49% of them present only once. The germline CDR1 and CDR2 sequences are SQVTM and ANQGSEA. The V gene lost 8 bases and the J gene lost 7 bases, with 3 bases spanning the gap. This CDR3 is 8 amino acids long. Material for sequencing was blood. The chain links TRBV29-1 to TRBJ2-1, with D uncertain. The receptor comes from a woman aged 40 to 50 in good health. CDR3 in amino acids: CSFNEQFF. The CDR3 DNA is TGCAGCTTTAATGAGCAGTTCTTC.